This T cell receptor beta chain emerged from a study of blood T cell repertoires in COVID-19. Whole-study context: Italy, Spain and the United States were the sources of the convalescent and acute COVID-19 samples. Nucleic acid was either cDNA or gDNA, and it came from T cells, B-cell-depleted T cells, or PBMCs.

Germline V gives CDR1 KGHSH, CDR2 LQKENI. The V and J ends lost 3 bases and 5 bases respectively, with 15 bases between them. CDR3 length: 15 amino acids. Authors' methods: Cell counts per sample came from amplifying reference gene primers. The repertoire was sequenced with immunoSEQ multiplex PCR; TCRdb's copy has only in-frame clones and lacks some. The DNA was the basis for D and trimming; V, J and clone size are from that table. The table lists 200,000 or so clones, 75% to 90% of them singletons. The chain combines TRBV18 with TRBJ2-3; D is uncertain. The source of this sequence is a man between 65 and 79 years old with active or convalescent COVID-19. Sequenced: peripheral blood. The CDR3 protein is CASSPGRSPLDTQYF. Written as DNA, the CDR3 is TGTGCCAGCTCACCGGGTAGGAGCCCATTAGATACGCAGTATTTT.